Presented here are 6 T cell receptor beta chains from one specimen sequenced in a study. TCRdb re-called the RT-PCR reads through MiXCR, storing one row per CDR3 protein. The data hold about 680,000 distinct CDR3 sequences, with approximately 15% observed a single time. Sequencing was performed on memory CD4+ T cells from blood. The receptors shown here come from a female donor in good health, serving as a healthy control.

This clonotype was observed a handful of times. The chain employs TRBV10-3 and TRBJ2-5; D unresolved. The V end was cut by 2 bases, the J end by 5 bases, with 9 bases between. The CDR3 contains 13 residues. CDR1 ENHRY and CDR2 SYGVKD come from the germline V gene. CDR3 region: CAISEMGRETQYF. DNA of the CDR3: TGTGCCATCAGTGAGATGGGTAGGGAGACCCAGTACTTC.

This sequence joins TRBV6-2 or TRBV6-3 and TRBJ2-1; 8 positions agree with TRBD2. Per germline, CDR1 MNHEY and CDR2 SVGEGT. Trimming took 11 bases from V and 0 from J; bases not matched to a gene: 3. The CDR3 spans 13 residues. The CDR3 DNA follows: TGTGCCGCCGGGACTAGCTCCTACAATGAGCAGTTCTTC. This translates into CAAGTSSYNEQFF.

The V and J genes are TRBV27 and TRBJ2-7, with 9 bases lining up with TRBD2. CDR3 length equals 18 residues. The germline V gene encodes CDR1 MNHEY and CDR2 SMNVEV (reference sequence). V shed 1 base, J shed 1 base, and the junction held 11 bases outside the gene matches. This CDR3 reads CASSLFGLAGPRSYEQYF. The CDR3 nucleotides read TGTGCCAGCAGTTTATTCGGGCTAGCGGGGCCCCGGTCCTACGAGCAGTACTTC.

The chain couples TRBV2 to TRBJ2-5; 7 positions agree with TRBD2. Germline CDR1 and CDR2: SNHLY and FYNNEI. CDR3 size: 13 residues. The trim removed 8 bases at V and 3 bases at J, leaving 6 bases unmatched. The DNA for the CDR3 is TGTGCCAGCGCAATGGCGGGAGAAGAGACCCAGTACTTC. It is translated as CASAMAGEETQYF.

This clonotype was counted between two and nine times. The CDR3 loop is CASSVQGGTYEQYF. The CDR3 region has the DNA TGTGCCAGCTCGGTGCAGGGGGGAACCTACGAGCAGTACTTC. This chain uses TRBV5-4 with TRBJ2-7, with a tentative D call TRBD1 (7 bases). The germline V and J ends were trimmed by 7 bases and 2 bases, with 16 bases remaining between them. Germline lookup yields CDR1 SGHNT and CDR2 YYREEE (reference sequence). This CDR3 has 14 amino acids.

The sample holds many counts of this clonotype. The J gene is TRBJ1-1, the V gene TRBV20-1, with D maybe TRBD1 (5 bases). This CDR3 has 13 amino acids. Germline values: CDR1 DFQATT, CDR2 SNEGSKA (reference sequence). CDR3 nucleotides: TGCGCGCGGCGGGGGTTCATGAACACTGAAGCTTTCTTT. Protein sequence: CARRGFMNTEAFF.